Below, 7 T cell receptor beta chains from the same sample are listed, as sequenced in a study of CD8 T cells in Susac syndrome. cDNA came from around 0.5 to 1 ug RNA primed by random hexamers. TCRdb reprocessed the immunoSEQ multiplex PCR reads with MiXCR, giving one entry per CDR3 protein. The sample gives 71,000 or so distinct CDR3 sequences, 95% to 96% of which show up once; 0.11% is in the top ten. Input material: CD4+ T cells from PBMCs. The receptors derive from a human donor with multiple sclerosis.

This chain connects TRBV4-2 to TRBJ2-1; TRBD1 matches 8 bases. With V trimmed by 8 bases and J by 8 bases, 8 bases remained unmatched. The CDR3 is 13 amino acids. CDR1 and CDR2 from the germline V gene are LGHNA and YNFKEQ. CDR3 loop: CASGRTGPYEQFF. The CDR3, as DNA: TGTGCCAGCGGTAGGACAGGGCCCTATGAGCAGTTCTTC.

The chain is built from TRBV5-4 and TRBJ1-6; D is perhaps TRBD1 (6 bases). CDR1 is SGHNT and CDR2 is YYREEE in the germline V gene (reference sequence). V lost 4 bases, J lost 2 bases, and 19 bases lay in between. This CDR3 has 18 residues. The CDR3 DNA is TGTGCCAGCAGCCGGGACGACATACAGGGCCCCTATAATTCACCCCTCCACTTT. Its translation: CASSRDDIQGPYNSPLHF.

The chain employs TRBV29-1 and TRBJ2-6; 10 positions match TRBD1. Germline-derived CDR1 and CDR2 are SQVTM and ANQGSEA. The CDR3 has 18 amino acids. The junction had 15 bases not matched to a gene; V was cut back by 6 bases and J by 4 bases. The CDR3 nucleotides are TGCAGCGTGCCTGCCCCCGGGACAGGGGCGGGAGGGGCCAACGTCCTGACTTTC. Protein product: CSVPAPGTGAGGANVLTF.

The CDR3 DNA is TGCAGTGTTCCGGGGGGCCGGTACGAGCAGTACTTC. Amino acid sequence: CSVPGGRYEQYF. The chain has TRBV20-1 and TRBJ2-7; D is possibly TRBD2 (7 bases). The CDR3 loop spans 12 amino acids. Germline CDR1 DFQATT, CDR2 SNEGSKA (reference sequence). Trimming shortened V by 7 bases and J by 4 bases, and 14 bases separated the two germline ends.

V gene TRBV7-6 combines with J gene TRBJ2-1; tentative D call: TRBD2 (7 bases). V shed 5 bases and J shed 9 bases, with 20 bases lying between them. The CDR3 has 15 amino acids. In germline, CDR1 is SGHVS, CDR2 FNYEAQ. CDR3 loop: CASSPTSGGAGEQFF. The CDR3 bases are TGTGCCAGCAGCCCTACCAGTGGGGGGGCGGGTGAGCAGTTCTTC.

This chain links TRBV7-2 with TRBJ2-7, with a weak D call TRBD1 (5 bases). Trimming left V 5 bases short and J 0 bases short, with 11 bases between. The CDR3 runs to 14 residues. Looked up from germline, CDR1 is SGHTA and CDR2 is FQGNSA. In nucleotides, the CDR3 is TGTGCCAGCAGCCGGCAGGGAAACTCCTACGAGCAGTACTTC. Protein product: CASSRQGNSYEQYF.

The chain employs TRBV20-1 and TRBJ2-5, with 14 bases aligning to TRBD2. Trimming cost V 0 bases and J 5 bases; bases outside gene matches: 8. The germline V gene encodes CDR1 DFQATT and CDR2 SNEGSKA (reference sequence). CDR3 length equals 17 residues. CDR3 sequence (DNA): TGCAGTGCTAGAGAAAACCGACTAGCGGGGGGGTGGGAGACCCAGTACTTC. Translating gives CSARENRLAGGWETQYF.